Listed below are T cell receptor beta chains from one sample, sequenced in a study of CD8 T cells in Susac syndrome. TCRdb itself ran the immunoSEQ multiplex PCR reads through MiXCR, one entry per CDR3 protein. Here the sample spans roughly 400,000 distinct CDR3 sequences, more than 80% being singletons. Sequences were obtained from CD8+ T cells from PBMCs. The receptors originated from a human donor with multiple sclerosis. Each CDR3 is given with its conserved first and last residue. D genes are given only for firm matches. Clone size is shown for a subset of rows, as once, few, many or a class of expanded clone.

clone_size: NA
d_call: TRBD2
v_call: TRBV28
j_call: TRBJ2-7
cdr3_aa: CASGIAGVYEQYF
cdr3_nt: TGTGCCAGCGGAATAGCGGGGGTCTACGAGCAGTACTTC

clone_size: NA
d_call: NA
v_call: TRBV5-8
j_call: TRBJ1-4
cdr3_aa: CASSSVVVDNEKLFF
cdr3_nt: TGTGCCAGCAGTTCAGTGGTGGTAGATAATGAAAAACTGTTTTTT

clone_size: NA
d_call: TRBD1
v_call: TRBV20-1
j_call: TRBJ1-1
cdr3_aa: CSARDLRQGMNTEAFF
cdr3_nt: TGCAGTGCTAGAGATCTCCGACAGGGGATGAACACTGAAGCTTTCTTT

clone_size: NA
d_call: NA
v_call: TRBV4-1
j_call: TRBJ2-1
cdr3_aa: CASSQDLSSGSRGEQFF
cdr3_nt: TGCGCCAGCAGCCAAGATTTATCGAGCGGGTCAAGGGGTGAGCAGTTCTTC

clone_size: few
d_call: NA
v_call: TRBV9
j_call: TRBJ2-7
cdr3_aa: CASSVDEAYEQYF
cdr3_nt: TGTGCCAGCAGCGTAGATGAGGCCTACGAGCAGTACTTC

clone_size: NA
d_call: TRBD1
v_call: TRBV7-9
j_call: TRBJ2-1
cdr3_aa: CASSFGQVHEQFF
cdr3_nt: TGTGCCAGCAGCTTCGGACAGGTCCATGAGCAGTTCTTC

clone_size: few
d_call: NA
v_call: TRBV10-1
j_call: TRBJ2-3
cdr3_aa: CASSGGREDTQYF
cdr3_nt: TGCGCCAGCAGCGGGGGGCGAGAGGATACGCAGTATTTT

clone_size: NA
d_call: NA
v_call: TRBV30
j_call: TRBJ1-1
cdr3_aa: CAWSQGIFTEAFF
cdr3_nt: TGTGCCTGGTCTCAGGGAATTTTCACTGAAGCTTTCTTT

clone_size: NA
d_call: TRBD1
v_call: TRBV9
j_call: TRBJ1-6
cdr3_aa: CASSGEMGQLSYNSPLHF
cdr3_nt: TGTGCCAGCAGCGGAGAAATGGGACAGCTCTCCTATAATTCACCCCTCCACTTT

clone_size: NA
d_call: NA
v_call: TRBV2
j_call: TRBJ1-6
cdr3_aa: CASGGRGNSPLHF
cdr3_nt: TGTGCCAGCGGTGGGCGGGGAAATTCACCCCTCCACTTT

clone_size: NA
d_call: NA
v_call: TRBV5-6
j_call: TRBJ1-2
cdr3_aa: CASSLVGEGYTF
cdr3_nt: TGTGCCAGCAGCTTGGTTGGGGAAGGCTACACCTTC

clone_size: NA
d_call: TRBD1
v_call: TRBV15
j_call: TRBJ2-7
cdr3_aa: CATSRDLGTGAYEQYF
cdr3_nt: TGTGCCACCAGCAGAGATTTAGGGACAGGGGCCTACGAGCAGTACTTC

clone_size: few
d_call: NA
v_call: TRBV30
j_call: TRBJ1-5
cdr3_aa: CAWSVLGSPSNQPQHF
cdr3_nt: TGTGCCTGGAGTGTACTTGGTTCACCTAGCAATCAGCCCCAGCATTTT

clone_size: NA
d_call: NA
v_call: TRBV2
j_call: TRBJ1-1
cdr3_aa: CASSVAGAINTEAFF
cdr3_nt: TGTGCCAGCAGTGTGGCAGGGGCTATTAACACTGAAGCTTTCTTT

clone_size: NA
d_call: TRBD1
v_call: TRBV2
j_call: TRBJ2-1
cdr3_aa: CASIPHDRVGEQFF
cdr3_nt: TGTGCCAGCATTCCACACGACAGGGTCGGCGAGCAGTTCTTC

clone_size: NA
d_call: NA
v_call: TRBV5-6
j_call: TRBJ2-5
cdr3_aa: CASSLVRGRATYQETQYF
cdr3_nt: TGTGCCAGCAGCTTGGTCCGTGGCAGGGCGACATACCAAGAGACCCAGTACTTC

clone_size: once
d_call: TRBD1
v_call: TRBV3-1
j_call: TRBJ2-7
cdr3_aa: CASSHLTGAVKDEQYF
cdr3_nt: TGTGCCAGCAGCCACCTCACAGGGGCGGTAAAGGATGAGCAGTACTTC

clone_size: NA
d_call: NA
v_call: TRBV5-1
j_call: TRBJ1-2
cdr3_aa: CASSSTGIANYGYTF
cdr3_nt: TGCGCCAGCAGCTCTACAGGGATAGCTAACTATGGCTACACCTTC

clone_size: NA
d_call: TRBD1
v_call: TRBV7-9
j_call: TRBJ2-7
cdr3_aa: CASSPPVTGTYYEQYF
cdr3_nt: TGTGCCAGCAGCCCACCAGTGACAGGGACCTACTACGAGCAGTACTTC

clone_size: NA
d_call: TRBD2
v_call: TRBV3-1
j_call: TRBJ2-7
cdr3_aa: CASSQSGTYEQYF
cdr3_nt: TGTGCCAGCAGCCAAAGCGGGACCTACGAGCAGTACTTC

clone_size: NA
d_call: TRBD1
v_call: TRBV5-8
j_call: TRBJ1-1
cdr3_aa: CASGPTGEFSGRTEAFF
cdr3_nt: TGTGCCAGCGGTCCGACAGGGGAGTTTTCGGGCCGGACTGAAGCTTTCTTT

clone_size: NA
d_call: NA
v_call: TRBV19
j_call: TRBJ2-1
cdr3_aa: CASSAGYGEQFF
cdr3_nt: TGTGCCAGTAGCGCAGGCTACGGTGAGCAGTTCTTC

clone_size: NA
d_call: NA
v_call: TRBV20-1
j_call: TRBJ2-4
cdr3_aa: CSARAPTKNIQYF
cdr3_nt: TGCAGTGCTAGAGCTCCTACCAAAAACATTCAGTACTTC

clone_size: NA
d_call: NA
v_call: TRBV11-2
j_call: TRBJ1-5
cdr3_aa: CASSSKPREPQHF
cdr3_nt: TGTGCCAGCAGCTCGAAACCGCGCGAGCCCCAGCATTTT

clone_size: NA
d_call: NA
v_call: TRBV11-2
j_call: TRBJ1-1
cdr3_aa: CASSLEVWGADTEAFF
cdr3_nt: TGTGCCAGCAGCTTAGAGGTTTGGGGGGCCGACACTGAAGCTTTCTTT

clone_size: NA
d_call: NA
v_call: TRBV2
j_call: TRBJ2-7
cdr3_aa: CASSDGLEQYF
cdr3_nt: TGTGCCAGCAGTGATGGCCTCGAGCAGTACTTC

clone_size: NA
d_call: NA
v_call: TRBV5-1
j_call: TRBJ2-1
cdr3_aa: CASSLAGTGNNEQFF
cdr3_nt: TGCGCCAGCAGCTTGGCTGGTACAGGGAACAATGAGCAGTTCTTC

clone_size: NA
d_call: NA
v_call: TRBV29-1
j_call: TRBJ1-1
cdr3_aa: CSVEDGLENTEAFF
cdr3_nt: TGCAGCGTTGAAGATGGTCTAGAGAACACTGAAGCTTTCTTT

clone_size: few
d_call: NA
v_call: TRBV5-4
j_call: TRBJ1-1
cdr3_aa: CASSLFNTEAFF
cdr3_nt: TGTGCCAGCAGCTTGTTTAACACTGAAGCTTTCTTT

clone_size: NA
d_call: NA
v_call: TRBV4-1
j_call: TRBJ2-6
cdr3_aa: CASSQGGGVSLNSGANVLTF
cdr3_nt: TGCGCCAGCAGCCAAGGGGGTGGAGTCAGCCTAAACTCTGGGGCCAACGTCCTGACTTTC

clone_size: NA
d_call: TRBD2
v_call: TRBV2
j_call: TRBJ2-1
cdr3_aa: CASSPGTAGTSGMAYNEQFF
cdr3_nt: TGTGCCAGCAGTCCCGGGACAGCCGGGACTAGCGGGATGGCCTACAATGAGCAGTTCTTC

clone_size: NA
d_call: TRBD1
v_call: TRBV27
j_call: TRBJ1-1
cdr3_aa: CASRSLPTGPEAFF
cdr3_nt: TGTGCCAGCAGGTCCCTCCCGACAGGGCCTGAAGCTTTCTTT

clone_size: NA
d_call: NA
v_call: TRBV19
j_call: TRBJ1-1
cdr3_aa: CASNPWGNTEAFF
cdr3_nt: TGTGCCAGTAACCCCTGGGGAAACACTGAAGCTTTCTTT

clone_size: NA
d_call: TRBD1
v_call: TRBV12-3/TRBV12-4
j_call: TRBJ1-4
cdr3_aa: CASRKSPGQIVATNEKLFF
cdr3_nt: TGTGCCAGCAGAAAATCTCCGGGACAGATAGTTGCAACTAATGAAAAACTGTTTTTT

clone_size: NA
d_call: NA
v_call: TRBV4-1
j_call: TRBJ2-3
cdr3_aa: CASSHPETEGYTDTQYF
cdr3_nt: TGCGCCAGCAGCCACCCCGAGACGGAGGGTTACACAGATACGCAGTATTTT

clone_size: NA
d_call: NA
v_call: TRBV6-5
j_call: TRBJ2-2
cdr3_aa: CASSYGQKNTGELFF
cdr3_nt: TGTGCCAGCAGTTACGGTCAGAAGAACACCGGGGAGCTGTTTTTT

clone_size: NA
d_call: TRBD1
v_call: TRBV6-1
j_call: TRBJ1-1
cdr3_aa: CASSDQTGYLTEAFF
cdr3_nt: TGTGCCAGCAGTGACCAGACAGGGTATTTGACTGAAGCTTTCTTT

clone_size: NA
d_call: NA
v_call: TRBV13
j_call: TRBJ2-5
cdr3_aa: CARSLLVRERDETQYF
cdr3_nt: TGTGCCAGGAGCTTACTGGTCCGGGAAAGGGACGAGACCCAGTACTTC

clone_size: NA
d_call: NA
v_call: TRBV20-1
j_call: TRBJ2-7
cdr3_aa: CSARGNGRPYEQYF
cdr3_nt: TGCAGTGCTAGGGGAAACGGGAGACCATACGAGCAGTACTTC

clone_size: NA
d_call: TRBD2
v_call: TRBV19
j_call: TRBJ2-7
cdr3_aa: CASSRGLAAYEQYF
cdr3_nt: TGTGCCAGTAGTAGGGGACTAGCGGCGTACGAGCAGTACTTC

clone_size: NA
d_call: TRBD2
v_call: TRBV6-1
j_call: TRBJ2-7
cdr3_aa: CASSHLGLAWEVRSYEQYF
cdr3_nt: TGTGCCAGCAGCCACCTGGGACTAGCGTGGGAAGTCCGCTCCTACGAGCAGTACTTC

clone_size: NA
d_call: NA
v_call: TRBV20-1
j_call: TRBJ2-5
cdr3_aa: CSARDEVINMETQYF
cdr3_nt: TGCAGTGCTAGAGATGAGGTGATTAATATGGAGACCCAGTACTTC

clone_size: NA
d_call: TRBD2
v_call: TRBV9
j_call: TRBJ2-1
cdr3_aa: CASSVAGTSGYNEQFF
cdr3_nt: TGTGCCAGCAGCGTAGCTGGGACTAGCGGGTACAATGAGCAGTTCTTC

clone_size: NA
d_call: NA
v_call: TRBV4-1
j_call: TRBJ1-1
cdr3_aa: CASSQVPPGSEIDTEAFF
cdr3_nt: TGCGCCAGCAGCCAAGTCCCGCCAGGGAGCGAAATAGACACTGAAGCTTTCTTT

clone_size: once
d_call: NA
v_call: TRBV27
j_call: TRBJ1-4
cdr3_aa: CASSRGGKLFF
cdr3_nt: TGTGCCAGCTCCCGGGGGGGAAAACTGTTTTTT

clone_size: NA
d_call: NA
v_call: TRBV5-1
j_call: TRBJ2-7
cdr3_aa: CASSLEQGVYEQYF
cdr3_nt: TGCGCCAGCAGCTTGGAACAGGGAGTCTACGAGCAGTACTTC

clone_size: NA
d_call: TRBD1
v_call: TRBV27
j_call: TRBJ2-2
cdr3_aa: CASSFSEYRDRIDQGPAGELFF
cdr3_nt: TGTGCCAGCAGTTTTTCTGAATACCGGGACAGGATTGATCAGGGCCCGGCCGGGGAGCTGTTTTTT

clone_size: NA
d_call: NA
v_call: TRBV19
j_call: TRBJ2-6
cdr3_aa: CASSITGFGANVLTF
cdr3_nt: TGTGCCAGTAGTATTACAGGGTTTGGGGCCAACGTCCTGACTTTC

clone_size: NA
d_call: NA
v_call: TRBV3-1
j_call: TRBJ2-5
cdr3_aa: CASSQEENLWGETQYF
cdr3_nt: TGTGCCAGCAGCCAAGAAGAGAATCTCTGGGGAGAGACCCAGTACTTC

clone_size: NA
d_call: TRBD1
v_call: TRBV11-2
j_call: TRBJ2-7
cdr3_aa: CASSHTPGQGGEQYF
cdr3_nt: TGTGCCAGCAGCCACACGCCGGGACAGGGGGGCGAGCAGTACTTC

clone_size: few
d_call: TRBD1
v_call: TRBV6-1
j_call: TRBJ2-7
cdr3_aa: CASSEASTGSYEQYF
cdr3_nt: TGTGCCAGCAGTGAAGCTTCGACAGGGTCCTACGAGCAGTACTTC

clone_size: NA
d_call: TRBD2
v_call: TRBV9
j_call: TRBJ2-7
cdr3_aa: CASSGGLAETYEQYF
cdr3_nt: TGTGCCAGCAGCGGGGGACTAGCGGAGACCTACGAGCAGTACTTC

clone_size: NA
d_call: NA
v_call: TRBV27
j_call: TRBJ2-2
cdr3_aa: CASRGTRGAVF
cdr3_nt: TGTGCCAGCAGGGGGACCCGGGGAGCTGTTTTT

clone_size: NA
d_call: NA
v_call: TRBV5-5
j_call: TRBJ1-1
cdr3_aa: CASSLEDYGNTEAFF
cdr3_nt: TGTGCCAGCAGCTTGGAAGACTATGGGAACACTGAAGCTTTCTTT

clone_size: once
d_call: NA
v_call: TRBV27
j_call: TRBJ1-1
cdr3_aa: CASSLSPQIEAFF
cdr3_nt: TGTGCCAGCAGTTTATCCCCCCAAATAGAAGCTTTCTTT

clone_size: NA
d_call: NA
v_call: TRBV11-2
j_call: TRBJ2-7
cdr3_aa: CASSSIGGSHEQYF
cdr3_nt: TGTGCCAGCAGCTCAATTGGGGGGTCCCACGAGCAGTACTTC

clone_size: NA
d_call: TRBD1
v_call: TRBV30
j_call: TRBJ2-7
cdr3_aa: CAWTPGQGPYEQYF
cdr3_nt: TGTGCCTGGACTCCGGGACAGGGCCCCTACGAGCAGTACTTC

clone_size: NA
d_call: NA
v_call: TRBV28
j_call: TRBJ2-3
cdr3_aa: CASSSHLESTDTQYF
cdr3_nt: TGTGCCAGCAGTTCCCATCTAGAGAGCACAGATACGCAGTATTTT

clone_size: NA
d_call: NA
v_call: TRBV7-2
j_call: TRBJ2-7
cdr3_aa: CASSLSGPNLYEQYF
cdr3_nt: TGTGCCAGCAGCCTAAGTGGGCCTAATTTATACGAGCAGTACTTC